What follows are 8 T cell receptor beta chains derived from one specimen sequenced in a study of monozygotic twins with inflammatory bowel disease. TCRdb reprocessed the 5' RACE reads and keeps a single row for each CDR3 protein, giving no DNA. The sample table includes fewer than 350,000 distinct CDR3 sequences. Sequenced material: blood. The receptors originated from a human donor with ulcerative colitis or Crohn's disease, or a healthy co-twin of an affected twin (not recorded which).

The gene calls are TRBV5-1 and TRBJ2-3; the TCRdb D gene call, TRBD1, has no DNA to confirm it. From germline, CDR1 is SGHRS and CDR2 YFSETQ. The CDR3 is 15 amino acids. CDR3 loop: CASSFFRGGTDTQYF.

The V gene is TRBV12-3 or TRBV12-4, the J gene TRBJ1-1. This CDR3 has 16 amino acids. CDR3 protein: CASTAVGFWRNTEAFF.

The gene calls are TRBV29-1 and TRBJ2-6. The CDR3 loop spans 14 amino acids. CDR1 and CDR2 from the germline V gene are SQVTM and ANQGSEA. CDR3 loop: CSVGETGGANVLTF.

This rearrangement joins TRBV10-3 to TRBJ1-2; TCRdb designates TRBD1, a call that cannot be tested without DNA. CDR1 and CDR2 (germline): ENHRY, SYGVKD. The length of the CDR3 is 13 residues. The chain's CDR3 is CAISGTGNNGYTF.

The chain combines TRBV27 with TRBJ2-1; TCRdb returns TRBD1, unconfirmable since there is no DNA. CDR1 MNHEY and CDR2 SMNVEV come from the germline V gene (reference sequence). The CDR3 loop spans 14 amino acids. This CDR3 reads CASRRRDSSSEQFF.

The chain carries TRBV19 and TRBJ2-5; the D gene TCRdb calls, TRBD1, cannot be checked with no DNA. The germline CDR1 and CDR2 sequences are LNHDA and SQIVND (reference sequence). The CDR3 loop spans 17 amino acids. The CDR3: CASTLTPGPRTEETQYF.

The rearrangement uses TRBV19 and TRBJ1-4. This CDR3 has 15 residues. Germline V gene lookup returns CDR1 LNHDA and CDR2 SQIVND (reference sequence). The CDR3 region is CASSPGPGLREKLFF.

The gene calls are TRBV7-9 and TRBJ2-2. The CDR3 loop spans 13 amino acids. The V gene's germline CDR1 is SEHNR and CDR2 FQNEAQ (reference sequence). The CDR3 here is CASRPKTTGELFF.